This passage covers 23 T cell receptor beta chains from one sample sequenced in a study of cytomegalovirus exposure and HLA in healthy donors. With 60 Vbeta and 13 Jbeta primers, the PCR was carried out. Sequencing used immunoSEQ multiplex PCR; TCRdb keeps in-frame clones, though not all of them. This sample has about 65,000 clones, with about 82% found just once. Sequences were obtained from PBMCs. These receptors were collected from a woman in her 30s in good health and CMV-seronegative.

This clone was detected only a few times. V and J are TRBV6-1 and TRBJ2-3, with 9 positions matching TRBD1. The J segment lost 1 base and the V segment lost 6 bases, leaving 2 bases of the junction unmatched. Germline CDR1 and CDR2: MNHNS and SASEGT. CDR3 length: 14 amino acids. The CDR3 DNA reads TGTGCCAGCAGGAGGGACAGGGGCACAGATACGCAGTATTTT. This codes for CASRRDRGTDTQYF.

The V call is TRBV30, the J call TRBJ2-3; 13 nucleotides agree with TRBD2. The V segment lost 3 bases and the J segment 3 bases; nucleotides outside the gene matches: 9. CDR1 is GTSNPN, CDR2 SVGIG, per germline (reference sequence). CDR3 size: 17 residues. In DNA, the CDR3 is TGTGCCTGGAGGAGCGAGGAACTAGCGGGAGGGACAGATACGCAGTATTTT. It is translated as CAWRSEELAGGTDTQYF.

The chain carries TRBV7-2 and TRBJ1-1; D is unclear. Germline V gene lookup returns CDR1 SGHTA and CDR2 FQGNSA. Trimming removed 1 base at V and 4 bases at J, with 13 bases between. This CDR3 has 15 amino acids. The chain's CDR3 is CASSLEWSAATEAFF. The CDR3 DNA reads TGTGCCAGCAGCTTAGAGTGGAGTGCTGCCACTGAAGCTTTCTTT.

The chain recombines TRBV7-2 with TRBJ1-2; no definite D call. There are 15 residues in the CDR3. The germline gives CDR1 SGHTA, CDR2 FQGNSA. The V end lost 3 bases, the J end lost 5 bases, and 16 bases lay between the germline ends. The CDR3 DNA sequence: TGTGCCAGCAGCTTTGCTGGGCTTAGATCGTATGGCTACACCTTC. This codes for CASSFAGLRSYGYTF.

The rearrangement links TRBV4-1 to TRBJ1-6, with no clear D. Germline CDR1 is MGHRA and CDR2 is YSYEKL. The CDR3 has 16 residues. Trimming cost V 0 bases and J 10 bases, with 16 bases left between them. Here the CDR3 reads CASSQDGGDFGSPLHF. The CDR3 DNA sequence: TGCGCCAGCAGCCAAGATGGCGGCGATTTTGGGTCACCCCTCCACTTT.

The genes are TRBV15 and TRBJ1-5; the match to TRBD1 covers 9 bases. The V gene end was trimmed by 3 bases and the J gene end by 6 bases; junction bases not matched to a gene: 6. This CDR3 contains 15 residues. The germline CDR1 and CDR2 sequences are LNHNV and YYDKDF (reference sequence). CDR3 amino acids: CATSSAGTGRQPQHF. The CDR3 DNA reads as TGTGCCACCAGCAGCGCCGGGACAGGGCGTCAGCCCCAGCATTTT.

The CDR3 loop reads CASSSTLPGDTGQGSNYGYTF. In DNA form, the CDR3 reads TGTGCCAGCAGTTCCACCCTACCAGGGGACACCGGTCAGGGGAGCAACTATGGCTACACCTTC. V is TRBV27 and J is TRBJ1-2; D might be TRBD1 (6 bases). Looked up from germline, CDR1 is MNHEY and CDR2 is SMNVEV (reference sequence). The CDR3 has 21 residues. V dropped 4 bases and J dropped 2 bases, with 32 bases sitting between them.

The V call is TRBV10-1, the J call TRBJ1-1, with 7 bases identical to TRBD1. The CDR3 totals 12 residues. Losses at the gene ends were 6 bases for V and 11 bases for J; bases not matched to a gene: 9. The germline V gene encodes CDR1 WNHNN and CDR2 SYGVQD (reference sequence). In DNA, the CDR3 is TGCGCCAGCAGCCCCGGAGACAGGGTGGCTTTCTTT. It translates to CASSPGDRVAFF.

The chain is built from TRBV4-1 and TRBJ2-7; a weak D match, TRBD1 (6 bases). V shed 3 bases and J shed 0 bases, with 12 bases lying between them. Germline loops: CDR1 MGHRA, CDR2 YSYEKL. CDR3 size: 15 residues. The CDR3 DNA reads TGCGCCAGCAGCCAGGGACATACGAGCTCCTACGAGCAGTACTTC. It yields the protein CASSQGHTSSYEQYF.

The chain employs TRBV28 and TRBJ1-1; the D is unclear. Trimming stripped 2 bases from V and 4 bases from J, with 11 bases between. Germline V gene data show CDR1 as MDHEN and CDR2 as SYDVKM. This CDR3 region has 14 residues. CDR3: CASSLVVSGTEAFF. DNA for the CDR3: TGTGCCAGCAGTTTAGTGGTTTCGGGCACTGAAGCTTTCTTT.

This clone has more than one count but fewer than ten. V is TRBV2 and J is TRBJ1-4; a possible D gene is TRBD1 (6 bases). V was trimmed by 3 bases and J by 8 bases, leaving 10 bases between them. Germline CDR1 SNHLY, CDR2 FYNNEI. The CDR3 length is 13 residues. Here the CDR3 reads CASSETGGEKLFF. CDR3 bases: TGTGCCAGCAGTGAGACAGGCGGGGAAAAACTGTTTTTT.

CDR3: CAWSVGTDQETQYF. CDR3 in DNA: TGTGCCTGGAGTGTCGGGACAGACCAAGAGACCCAGTACTTC. V is TRBV30 and J is TRBJ2-5; 7 nucleotides match TRBD1. The trim removed 0 bases at V and 0 bases at J, leaving 1 base unmatched. Germline lookup yields CDR1 GTSNPN and CDR2 SVGIG (reference sequence). CDR3 length equals 14 residues.

This sequence joins TRBV4-3 and TRBJ1-2; 7 positions match TRBD1. J gave up 4 bases and V 2 bases, and 16 bases lay outside the gene matches. Looked up from germline, CDR1 is LGHNA and CDR2 is YSLEER. The CDR3 runs 18 residues. The CDR3 coding sequence is TGCGCCAGCAGCCAAAGTGAGGGGGCCGACCTTTCCGTCTATGGCTACACCTTC. It codes for CASSQSEGADLSVYGYTF.

V gene TRBV7-2 combines with J gene TRBJ2-7; TRBD1 aligns across 8 bases. The germline gives CDR1 SGHTA, CDR2 FQGNSA. The length of the CDR3 is 14 residues. V lost 1 base, J lost 4 bases, and 3 bases stayed unmatched. In DNA form, the CDR3 reads TGTGCCAGCAGCTTAGGAAGACAGGGGTACGAGCAGTACTTC. Translated, it gives CASSLGRQGYEQYF.

The CDR3 DNA is TGCGCCAGCAGCCGAGGACAGGTTCGGCAGCAAGAGACCCAGTACTTC. Amino acid sequence: CASSRGQVRQQETQYF. The V call is TRBV4-1, the J call TRBJ2-5, with TRBD1 matching over 7 bases. The trim removed 4 bases at V and 2 bases at J, leaving 10 bases unmatched. Germline V lookup: CDR1 MGHRA, CDR2 YSYEKL. The CDR3 contains 16 residues.

CDR3 bases: TGTGCCAGCAGGGGGAGGGCAGGTCAGCCCCAGCATTTT. This translates into CASRGRAGQPQHF. The chain has TRBV10-3 and TRBJ1-5; TRBD1 aligns across 7 bases. This CDR3 region has 13 residues. Germline lookup yields CDR1 ENHRY and CDR2 SYGVKD. Trimming at V came to 10 bases and at J to 6 bases, leaving 9 bases not matched to a gene.

The rearrangement links TRBV16 to TRBJ2-7, with a possible D match to TRBD1 (6 bases). The germline CDR1 and CDR2 sequences are KGHSY and FQNENV. This CDR3 is built from 16 residues. V dropped 4 bases and J dropped 4 bases, with 20 bases sitting between them. CDR3 residues: CASSPETGTQNYEQYF. The CDR3 region has the DNA TGTGCCAGCAGCCCCGAAACCGGGACACAGAATTACGAGCAGTACTTC. Combining the CDR3 with reference TRBV16 and TRBJ2-7 gives the whole variable domain GEEVAQTPKHLVRGEGQKAKLYCAPIKGHSYVFWYQQVLKNEFKFLISFQNENVFDETGMPKERFSAKCLPNSPCSLEIQATKLEDSAVYFCASSPETGTQNYEQYFGPGTRLTVT.

The chain employs TRBV7-9 and TRBJ2-7; a possible D gene is TRBD2 (6 bases). The V gene's germline CDR1 is SEHNR and CDR2 FQNEAQ (reference sequence). Trimming took 5 bases from V and 0 from J, leaving 8 bases between them. The length of the CDR3 is 13 residues. CDR3 in DNA: TGTGCCAGCAGCGGAGGGACCTCCTACGAGCAGTACTTC. Translating it yields CASSGGTSYEQYF.

The V call is TRBV6-1, the J call TRBJ1-5, with D possibly being TRBD1 (5 bases). The V gene's germline CDR1 is MNHNS and CDR2 SASEGT. This CDR3 region has 15 residues. Trimming took off 3 bases at V and 2 bases at J, with 11 bases between the two ends. CDR3 nucleotide sequence: TGTGCCAGCAGTGATGGGGCGACCGGCAATCAGCCCCAGCATTTT. Translated, it gives CASSDGATGNQPQHF.

This chain links TRBV6-1 with TRBJ1-2; no reliable D call. Trimming left V 4 bases short and J 0 bases short, with 9 bases between. Germline V gene lookup returns CDR1 MNHNS and CDR2 SASEGT. The CDR3 covers 14 residues. CDR3 nucleotide sequence: TGTGCCAGCAGTGTTGCGAGGACTAACTATGGCTACACCTTC. Translated, it gives CASSVARTNYGYTF.

The chain links TRBV7-2 to TRBJ1-4; D gene ambiguous. The CDR3 sequence is 15 residues long. The germline V gene encodes CDR1 SGHTA and CDR2 FQGNSA. V was clipped by 1 base and J by 5 bases, with 11 bases between them. The CDR3 DNA follows: TGTGCCAGCAGCTTAGTAGGTGGGCCGAATGAAAAACTGTTTTTT. Its protein product is CASSLVGGPNEKLFF.

The genes are TRBV11-2 and TRBJ2-7; 8 positions agree with TRBD1. CDR1 is SGHAT, CDR2 FQNNGV, per germline. V trimming: 3 bases; J trimming: 0 bases; junction bases outside the gene matches: 1. This CDR3 is built from 14 residues. CDR3 protein: CASSFTGGSYEQYF. In DNA form, the CDR3 reads TGTGCCAGCAGCTTCACAGGGGGCTCCTACGAGCAGTACTTC. Full variable domain (missing parts from reference TRBV11-2 and TRBJ2-7): EAGVAQSPRYKIIEKRQSVAFWCNPISGHATLYWYQQILGQGPKLLIQFQNNGVVDDSQLPKDRFSAERLKGVDSTLKIQPAKLEDSAVYLCASSFTGGSYEQYFGPGTRLTVT.

The V call is TRBV6-1, the J call TRBJ2-3, with 7 positions matching TRBD2. The CDR3 contains 15 residues. V dropped 2 bases and J dropped 5; count of bases not matched to a gene: 7. Germline V lookup: CDR1 MNHNS, CDR2 SASEGT. The CDR3 nucleotides are TGTGCCAGCAGTGAAAAGGGAAGGGAGGGAGATACGCAGTATTTT. Residues: CASSEKGREGDTQYF.